The clone carrying this TCR beta chain was seen only a few times. This entry belongs to a study of CD8+ T cells in alopecia areata. Overall study: For the treated group, dosing was oral tofacitinib at 5 to 10 mg twice daily. Tofacitinib therapy lasting 6 to 18 months was followed by 6 months off drug.

RNA extraction and reverse transcription yielded cDNA as sequencing template. Method: immunoSEQ multiplex PCR; TCRdb's copy keeps in-frame clones and lacks some. The data show about 91,000 clones, less than 50% seen once. The CDR3 runs 11 residues. V lost 5 bases and J 11 bases, leaving 16 bases between the germline ends. CDR1 SQVTM and CDR2 ANQGSEA come from the germline V gene. V is TRBV29-1 and J is TRBJ2-7; tentative D call: TRBD2 (5 bases). The sequence came from a human donor with alopecia areata. Material: CD4+ T cells sorted from blood. The CDR3, as DNA: TGCAGCGTTAGGCTCCCGGGGTCCGAGTACTTC. This sequence encodes CSVRLPGSEYF.